Each of the 23 T cell receptor beta chains below was sequenced from the same sample in a study of T cell changes during pregnancy in multiple sclerosis. Sequencing was performed with immunoSEQ multiplex PCR; in TCRdb, only in-frame clones are kept and a portion is missing. The profile shows about 40,000 clones, 90% to 95% of them singletons. The starting material was peripheral blood, obtained in the third trimester of pregnancy. Receptors were obtained from a female donor with multiple sclerosis, enrolled in a pregnancy study.

This clone was seen more than once but under ten times. Here the CDR3 reads CASSNLGTGPNYGYTF. The CDR3 DNA is TGTGCCAGTAGTAATCTCGGGACAGGACCAAACTATGGCTACACCTTC. The chain carries TRBV19 and TRBJ1-2; 8 bases align to TRBD1. This CDR3 contains 16 residues. Germline V CDR1 and CDR2: LNHDA, SQIVND (reference sequence). The ends lost 4 bases at V and 2 bases at J; junction bases unmatched: 9.

The rearrangement links TRBV6-4 to TRBJ2-2, with TRBD2 identical over 8 bases. The V and J ends lost 2 bases and 7 bases, in that order; junction bases with no gene match: 9. The CDR3 is 16 amino acids. Germline V gene sequence: CDR1 MRHNA, CDR2 SNTAGT. The CDR3 spells CASSDSSSGTSGELFF. The CDR3 region has the DNA TGTGCCAGCAGTGACAGCTCGAGCGGGACTAGCGGGGAGCTGTTTTTT.

The rearrangement joins TRBV28 to TRBJ2-1; maybe TRBD1 (5 bases). Trimming pared 8 bases from V and 4 bases from J, leaving 12 bases between. Germline values: CDR1 MDHEN, CDR2 SYDVKM. The length of the CDR3 is 13 residues. CDR3 coding DNA: TGTGCCAGCCAGACACAGGAATACAATGAGCAGTTCTTC. Translation gives CASQTQEYNEQFF.

The chain uses TRBV5-1 and TRBJ1-4; D remains ambiguous. The ends were cut back, 5 bases at V and 6 bases at J, with 17 bases in the middle. Germline V gives CDR1 SGHRS, CDR2 YFSETQ. This CDR3 has 15 amino acids. CDR3 in amino acids: CASSHRWGADEKLFF. CDR3 sequence (DNA): TGCGCCAGCAGTCACCGGTGGGGAGCTGATGAAAAACTGTTTTTT.

The rearrangement links TRBV7-9 to TRBJ2-7; 7 bases match TRBD1. Trimming at V came to 0 bases and at J to 3 bases, leaving 8 bases not matched to a gene. The CDR3 is 16 residues long. CDR1 and CDR2 (germline): SEHNR, FQNEAQ (reference sequence). The CDR3 region is CASSLARQGKSYEQYF. CDR3 sequence (DNA): TGTGCCAGCAGCTTAGCGAGACAGGGCAAGAGCTACGAGCAGTACTTC. Using reference TRBV7-9 and TRBJ2-7 for the parts outside the CDR3, the full variable domain is DTGVSQNPRHKITKRGQNVTFRCDPISEHNRLYWYRQTLGQGPEFLTYFQNEAQLEKSRLLSDRFSAERPKGSFSTLEIQRTEQGDSAMYLCASSLARQGKSYEQYFGPGTRLTVT.

The V gene is TRBV6-1, the J gene TRBJ1-2, with D maybe TRBD1 (6 bases). This CDR3 has 13 amino acids. In germline, CDR1 is MNHNS, CDR2 SASEGT. V dropped 1 base and J dropped 6 bases, with 9 bases sitting between them. The CDR3: CASSEGAGDGYTF. CDR3 bases: TGTGCCAGCAGTGAAGGCGCAGGGGATGGCTACACCTTC.

The rearrangement uses TRBV2 and TRBJ1-2; no clear D. Germline V gene data show CDR1 as SNHLY and CDR2 as FYNNEI. V was trimmed by 2 bases and J by 4 bases, leaving 11 bases between them. The CDR3 contains 14 residues. CDR3 sequence reads: CASSEKPTAYGYTF. Here the CDR3 DNA reads TGTGCCAGCAGTGAAAAGCCCACAGCCTATGGCTACACCTTC. The whole variable domain, remainder taken from reference TRBV2 and TRBJ1-2, is EPEVTQTPSHQVTQMGQEVILRCVPISNHLYFYWYRQILGQKVEFLVSFYNNEISEKSEIFDDQFSVERPDGSNFTLKIRSTKLEDSAMYFCASSEKPTAYGYTFGSGTRLTVV.

The chain employs TRBV2 and TRBJ1-1; D call uncertain. V dropped 6 bases and J dropped 1 base, with 9 bases sitting between them. The CDR3 runs to 13 residues. Germline values: CDR1 SNHLY, CDR2 FYNNEI. CDR3 sequence reads: CASRQTSNTEAFF. CDR3 in DNA: TGTGCCAGCAGACAGACGTCGAACACTGAAGCTTTCTTT.

The chain has TRBV6-4 and TRBJ1-2, with D hard to call. Trimming removed 8 bases from V and 4 bases from J, with 11 bases in between. Germline V gives CDR1 MRHNA, CDR2 SNTAGT. The CDR3 has 12 residues. The CDR3 loop reads CASFSPVYGYTF. The CDR3, as DNA: TGTGCCAGCTTCTCCCCCGTCTATGGCTACACCTTC.

The rearrangement joins TRBV7-8 to TRBJ2-6; D is possibly TRBD1 (6 bases). Deletions cut 1 base from V and 2 bases from J, with 12 bases between. Germline CDR1 reads SGHVS; CDR2 reads FQNEAQ. CDR3 size: 17 residues. The CDR3 region is CASSLVGGAPGANVLTF. The DNA of the CDR3 is TGTGCCAGCAGCTTAGTAGGGGGAGCTCCTGGGGCCAACGTCCTGACTTTC. Full variable domain (remainder filled in from reference TRBV7-8 and TRBJ2-6): GAGVSQSPRYKVAKRGQDVALRCDPISGHVSLFWYQQALGQGPEFLTYFQNEAQLDKSGLPSDRFFAERPEGSVSTLKIQRTQQEDSAVYLCASSLVGGAPGANVLTFGAGSRLTVL.

The V gene is TRBV7-9, the J gene TRBJ2-1; tentative D call: TRBD1 (5 bases). The CDR3 spans 13 residues. Per the germline V gene, CDR1 is SEHNR and CDR2 is FQNEAQ (reference sequence). The V and J ends lost 4 bases and 8 bases respectively, with 12 bases between them. The CDR3 coding sequence is TGTGCCAGCAGCTACCGTCTAGGGGATGAGCAGTTCTTC. Protein sequence: CASSYRLGDEQFF.

This chain connects TRBV18 to TRBJ2-7; TRBD1 matches at 7 bases. The CDR3 totals 15 residues. From germline, CDR1 is KGHSH and CDR2 LQKENI. The V segment lost 3 bases and the J segment 0 bases; nucleotides outside the gene matches: 5. The CDR3, as DNA: TGTGCCAGCTCACCGGGGACAGTGAACTCCTACGAGCAGTACTTC. Translated, it gives CASSPGTVNSYEQYF.

V and J are TRBV28 and TRBJ2-7, with 7 bases that match TRBD1. Germline CDR1 MDHEN, CDR2 SYDVKM. This CDR3 comprises 15 residues. J lost 0 bases, V lost 4 bases, and 6 bases had no gene match. The CDR3: CASSSSRDSSYEQYF. The CDR3 DNA reads TGTGCCAGCAGTTCAAGCCGGGACAGCTCCTACGAGCAGTACTTC.

Notes on this clone: At one of its ends the junction is not consistent with the germline gene, which may arise from a read error. The V call is TRBV7-7, the J call TRBJ2-5, with a possible D match to TRBD1 (5 bases). The CDR3 is 15 residues long. Germline V CDR1 and CDR2: SSHAT, FNYEAQ (reference sequence). CDR3: CASSQTDTFRETQYF. In DNA, the CDR3 is TGTGCTAGCAGCCAGACGGACACCTTCAGGGAGACCCAGTACTTC.

This clone appeared once. The CDR3 nucleotides are TGTGCCTCGATAAAACAGGGGGCGGGGGAGACCCAGTACTTC. Protein: CASIKQGAGETQYF. V usage is TRBV30 and J usage is TRBJ2-5, with 9 positions matching TRBD1. Germline assignment: CDR1 GTSNPN and CDR2 SVGIG (reference sequence). The CDR3 runs to 14 residues. Losses at the gene ends were 7 bases for V and 5 bases for J; bases not matched to a gene: 11.

The chain employs TRBV30 and TRBJ1-2; 8 bases are a match to TRBD1. The junction had 5 bases not matched to a gene; V was cut back by 3 bases and J by 2 bases. CDR1 and CDR2 (germline): GTSNPN, SVGIG (reference sequence). This CDR3 is built from 14 residues. This CDR3 is CAWSPGGSNYGYTF. CDR3 DNA: TGTGCCTGGAGCCCAGGGGGCTCGAACTATGGCTACACCTTC.

The J gene is TRBJ2-7, the V gene TRBV7-2; 12 nucleotides agree with TRBD2. Germline CDR1 and CDR2: SGHTA and FQGNSA. The CDR3 is made up of 15 amino acids. The V segment lost 5 bases and the J segment 3 bases; nucleotides outside the gene matches: 5. CDR3 in DNA: TGTGCCAGCAGCCCCGGACTAGCGGGACTCTACGAGCAGTACTTC. It codes for CASSPGLAGLYEQYF.

This chain connects TRBV6-5 to TRBJ2-5, with D possibly being TRBD2 (5 bases). V was pared by 6 bases and J by 5 bases, with 13 bases between. From germline, CDR1 is MNHEY and CDR2 SVGAGI. The CDR3 is 13 amino acids. CDR3 DNA: TGTGCCAGCAGCGGGGTCACAGCGGAGACCCAGTACTTC. Encoded protein: CASSGVTAETQYF.

The rearrangement joins TRBV6-5 to TRBJ2-7, with D perhaps TRBD2 (6 bases). The CDR3 totals 15 residues. The V end lost 5 bases, the J end lost 6 bases, and 20 bases lay between the germline ends. CDR1 and CDR2 (germline): MNHEY, SVGAGI. In nucleotides, the CDR3 is TGTGCCAGCAGTAACCGAAACGACGGAGGGTCCGAGCAGTACTTC. As protein: CASSNRNDGGSEQYF.

The V call is TRBV27, the J call TRBJ1-5; no firm D call. Germline V gene lookup returns CDR1 MNHEY and CDR2 SMNVEV (reference sequence). The CDR3 is made up of 16 amino acids. V lost 0 bases to trimming and J lost 0 bases, with 9 bases between them. The CDR3 DNA is TGTGCCAGCAGTTTATCCGATAGTAATAGCAATCAGCCCCAGCATTTT. Its protein product is CASSLSDSNSNQPQHF.

The J gene is TRBJ1-1, the V gene TRBV5-5; TRBD1 might be the D (5 bases). The CDR3 covers 14 residues. Germline V CDR1 and CDR2: SGHKS, YYEKEE (reference sequence). The V gene lost 3 bases and the J gene lost 0 bases, with 9 bases spanning the gap. The DNA of the CDR3 is TGTGCCAGCAGCTGGGGGGGACTGAACACTGAAGCTTTCTTT. This codes for CASSWGGLNTEAFF.

This chain uses TRBV7-6 with TRBJ2-1; TRBD2 aligns across 7 bases. V lost 5 bases, J lost 5 bases, and 9 bases stayed unmatched. The CDR3 loop spans 15 amino acids. In germline, CDR1 is SGHVS, CDR2 FNYEAQ. The CDR3, as DNA: TGTGCCAGCAGCCTGTGGGGGGGAAACAACAATGAGCAGTTCTTC. This translates into CASSLWGGNNNEQFF.

The chain is built from TRBV5-1 and TRBJ2-7; D not certain. The CDR3 extends over 14 amino acids. Germline-derived CDR1 and CDR2 are SGHRS and YFSETQ. Trimming left V 3 bases short and J 7 bases short, with 17 bases between. CDR3 in amino acids: CASSSRGPLWEQYF. The CDR3 nucleotides read TGCGCCAGCAGCTCGCGCGGTCCGTTATGGGAGCAGTACTTC.